This T cell receptor beta chain was documented in a study of shared clonotypes between healthy human individuals. Deletions cut 5 bases from V and 7 bases from J, with 15 bases between. CDR1 is GTSNPN and CDR2 is SVGIG in the germline V gene (reference sequence). The CDR3 is 14 residues long. TCRdb's copy holds only in-frame clones and misses some; the assay was immunoSEQ multiplex PCR. The repertoire has more than 2 million clones, 90% to 97% of them found once; the top ten carry approximately 0.13%. The TCR comes from a man in his late teens or twenties in good health. Input material: naive CD4+ T cells sorted from blood. Subset in this sample: CD45RA+ positively selected. The chain carries TRBV30 and TRBJ1-6, with TRBD1 as a possible D gene (6 bases). CDR3: CAWAAGQPNSPLHF. Written as DNA, the CDR3 is TGTGCCTGGGCTGCTGGACAGCCCAATTCACCCCTCCACTTT.